Listed below are T cell receptor beta chains from one sample, sequenced in a study of cytomegalovirus exposure and HLA in healthy donors. The data were produced by immunoSEQ multiplex PCR, yet TCRdb's version contains in-frame clones alone and is incomplete. The repertoire consists of approximately 190,000 clones, with 77% occurring once and the leading ten covering roughly 2.1%. Sequenced input: PBMCs. The receptors derive from a woman in her 30s in good health and CMV-seropositive. CDR3s include the opening cysteine and the closing phenylalanine or tryptophan. D genes are given only for firm matches. Clone size is stated in some rows and not others, as once, few, many or a class when expanded.

j_call cdr3_length v_call clone_size d_call cdr3_nt cdr3_aa
TRBJ2-7 13 TRBV19 . TRBD2 TGTGCCAGTAGTACAGGGACTAGCGGGAAAGTTTACTTC CASSTGTSGKVYF
TRBJ1-2 14 TRBV7-2 . . TGTGCCAGCAGCTTAGAAGTGTCCGGTTATGGCTACACCTTC CASSLEVSGYGYTF
TRBJ1-4 13 TRBV6-5 . . TGTGCCAGCAGTTACTCGAGAGGGGAAAAACTGTTTTTT CASSYSRGEKLFF
TRBJ1-2 16 TRBV27 once TRBD1 TGTGCCAGCAGTTTAGCAGGGGGAATCCGGGACTATGGCTACACCTTC CASSLAGGIRDYGYTF
TRBJ2-3 16 TRBV28 . TRBD1 TGTGCCAGCACCCCCTATGGAGGGACAGGGACACATACGCAGTATTTT CASTPYGGTGTHTQYF
TRBJ2-1 15 TRBV11-3 . . TGTGCCAGCAGCTCAGCGCCCAGCCCATACAATGAGCAGTTCTTC CASSSAPSPYNEQFF
TRBJ2-3 16 TRBV5-4 . . TGTGCCAGCAGCCAGAGACTTTTGATTAGCACAGATACGCAGTATTTT CASSQRLLISTDTQYF
TRBJ2-7 14 TRBV28 . . TGTGCCAGCCTACCCGGGAGTTTACACCACGAGCAGTACTTC CASLPGSLHHEQYF
TRBJ1-2 14 TRBV23-1 . . TGCGCCAGCAGTCAATCACGGGGGGTGAGCGGCTACACCTTC CASSQSRGVSGYTF
TRBJ1-6 14 TRBV5-1 once TRBD1 TGCGCCAGCAGCCCCCGGGACAGGGGTTCACCCCTCCACTTT CASSPRDRGSPLHF
TRBJ2-7 15 TRBV18 . TRBD2 TGTGCCAGCTCACCTAAGACTAGCGGGAGTTTCGAGCAGTACTTC CASSPKTSGSFEQYF
TRBJ2-7 15 TRBV5-6 . TRBD1 TGTGCCAGCAGCTCTACAGGGGGCTCCAGTTACGAGCAGTACTTC CASSSTGGSSYEQYF
TRBJ2-7 13 TRBV15 . . TGTGCCACCAGCAGAGATCGGGGTTGGGAGCAGTACTTC CATSRDRGWEQYF
TRBJ1-1 15 TRBV27 . . TGTGCCAGCAGTGCCTTGAGAGATTTGAACACTGAAGCTTTCTTT CASSALRDLNTEAFF
TRBJ2-2 16 TRBV11-2 . . TGTGCCAGCAGCTTTTTCCGACTAGCGAACACCGGGGAGCTGTTTTTT CASSFFRLANTGELFF
TRBJ2-7 16 TRBV11-3 . . TGTGCCAGCAGCTTAGGACCCGCAGGGTCGAGCTACGAGCAGTACTTC CASSLGPAGSSYEQYF
TRBJ2-3 15 TRBV19 . . TGTGCCAGTAGTCCTCCGACAGGCCTCACAGATACGCAGTATTTT CASSPPTGLTDTQYF
TRBJ2-1 15 TRBV5-4 . . TGTGCCAGCAGCTTGTGGAGCTCCTCCTACAATGAGCAGTTCTTC CASSLWSSSYNEQFF
TRBJ2-1 12 TRBV25-1 . TRBD2 TGTGCCAGCAATCAGCGGGAGGGCCGTCTGTTCTTC CASNQREGRLFF
TRBJ1-4 14 TRBV18 . . TGTGCCAGCTCACCCCCCGTGCCTGGCGAAAAACTGTTTTTT CASSPPVPGEKLFF